This entry features one T cell receptor beta chain sequence. Its antigen remains undetermined. No base quality values were provided; no much bigger clone lies one nucleotide off. Libraries were prepared through the immunoSEQ multiplex PCR assay. T-cell receptor beta chain repertoire sequencing was carried out together with a 770-gene immune expression panel. Here the immuneACCESS table is served through TCRdb, limited to in-frame sequences with V and J called. Missing clones are a known gap in these copies; in checked studies unresolved V genes cover under half, and the rest lacks a known reason. The sample table lists fewer than 500 clones, around 84% of them with a count of one. Of the sample, roughly 30% is held by the ten largest clones. The cohort was made up of almost 40 patients with surgically resected non-small-cell lung cancer, each of whom had both a primary tumor specimen and a brain metastasis specimen. The tumor specimens consisted of archival formalin-fixed, paraffin-embedded tissues.

The source of the sample is a study of brain metastases from non-small cell lung cancer (dated by TCRdb to about 2019). Study-wide context: The study profiled the immune microenvironment of paired resected primary tumors and brain metastases from non-small-cell lung cancer patients. On the study overall, not on this receptor specifically: Lower T-cell infiltration was exhibited by brain metastases compared with primary tumors (P < 0.001). Paired brain metastases and primary tumors largely shared TCR repertoires, although T-cell densities in the metastases were sparse. Compared with the matched primary tumors, T-cell clones appeared to be expanded in more than 50% of brain metastases.

Counted from cysteine to phenylalanine, this CDR3 has 15 amino acids. Left in the record is the CDR3 DNA by itself, 45 bases read in frame from the first base. V is pared back by 9 bases and J by 5 bases, with 20 bases lying between the germline termini. The germline V gene (reference sequence) provides CDR1 MNHEY and CDR2 SMNVEV. The specimen sequenced was tissue from a brain metastasis. Interpreted using the paper, the cell subset or site label stands for: resected brain metastasis paired with primary lung tumor. Recombination connected TRBV27 to TRBJ1-5, and perhaps TRBD1 as D gene, on 5 matching bases. The clonotype comes from a donor aged 40 or over with non-small cell lung cancer. The CDR3 is CASRIYGTADQPQHF. The DNA sequence is TGTGCCAGTAGGATATACGGGACCGCAGATCAGCCCCAGCATTTT.